These 18 T cell receptor beta chains came from one sample sequenced in a study of blood T cell repertoires in COVID-19. TCRdb's table, derived via immunoSEQ multiplex PCR, lists solely in-frame clones and lacks some. The table has roughly 260,000 clones, roughly 84% seen once; the top ten hold approximately 2.2%. Sequencing was carried out using peripheral blood. These receptors originate from a woman aged 40-49 years who had recovered from COVID-19.

The DNA of the CDR3 is TGTGCCATCAGTCTGAGCTCGGGACAGGGAGAGGGTGAGCAGTTCTTC. Amino acids: CAISLSSGQGEGEQFF. V is TRBV10-3 and J is TRBJ2-1; 9 nucleotides match TRBD1. This CDR3 region has 16 residues. The germline V gene encodes CDR1 ENHRY and CDR2 SYGVKD. V lost 5 bases, J lost 9 bases, and 14 bases stayed unmatched.

The V call is TRBV2, the J call TRBJ1-2; 8 nucleotides align to TRBD1. The length of the CDR3 is 16 residues. With V trimmed by 6 bases and J by 2 bases, 11 bases remained unmatched. Germline CDR1 reads SNHLY; CDR2 reads FYNNEI. CDR3 nucleotide sequence: TGTGCCAGCAGCGATGGCAGGGGGCCGGGGAACTATGGCTACACCTTC. It specifies CASSDGRGPGNYGYTF.

The gene calls are TRBV6-2 or TRBV6-3 and TRBJ2-7; maybe TRBD1 (6 bases). The V end was cut by 6 bases, the J end by 5 bases, with 17 bases between. CDR1 and CDR2 from the germline V gene are MNHEY and SVGEGT. This CDR3 has 14 amino acids. This chain's CDR3 is CASSGTPVRNEQYF. DNA of the CDR3: TGTGCCAGCAGCGGGACACCCGTGAGGAACGAGCAGTACTTC.

The chain carries TRBV5-4 and TRBJ2-7; D may be TRBD2 (5 bases). This CDR3 has 15 residues. The V gene's germline CDR1 is SGHNT and CDR2 YYREEE (reference sequence). V was pared by 2 bases and J by 3 bases, with 15 bases between. CDR3 nucleotide sequence: TGTGCCAGCAGCTTAGGCGGGCGGAGCGTCTACGAGCAGTACTTC. Amino acid sequence: CASSLGGRSVYEQYF.

This clone appeared a single time. This chain connects TRBV6-2 or TRBV6-3 to TRBJ1-2; no reliable D call. This CDR3 has 18 residues. Germline-derived CDR1 and CDR2 are MNHEY and SVGEGT. V lost 6 bases and J lost 10, with 33 bases in between. The CDR3 DNA reads as TGTGCCAGCAGCCCCCGGTTGGGCAGAACCTTGAGCCCTAGCGACTACACCTTC. This translates into CASSPRLGRTLSPSDYTF.

This chain connects TRBV14 to TRBJ2-6, with TRBD1 as a possible D gene (6 bases). Trimming removed 5 bases at V and 0 bases at J, with 14 bases between. CDR1 is SGHDN and CDR2 is FVKESK in the germline V gene. The CDR3 has 17 residues. The CDR3 DNA sequence: TGTGCCAGCAGCATCAGGACAGTTAGCTCTGGGGCCAACGTCCTGACTTTC. This codes for CASSIRTVSSGANVLTF.

The chain employs TRBV6-5 and TRBJ1-2; D unresolved. The V and J ends lost 4 bases and 8 bases respectively, with 11 bases between them. CDR1 MNHEY and CDR2 SVGAGI come from the germline V gene. There are 12 residues in the CDR3. The DNA for the CDR3 is TGTGCCAGCAGTTCTTGGAAGGAGGGCTACACCTTC. It specifies CASSSWKEGYTF.

The rearrangement links TRBV5-1 to TRBJ1-1, with 10 bases fitting TRBD1. Unmatched junction bases numbered 4, after V lost 5 bases and J lost 3 bases. CDR1 is SGHRS, CDR2 YFSETQ, per germline. The CDR3 is 14 residues long. The CDR3, as DNA: TGCGCCAGCAGGGGACAGGGGAGGGACACTGAAGCTTTCTTT. Translation gives CASRGQGRDTEAFF.

The CDR3 reads CASSFATGALGEQYF. CDR3 coding DNA: TGTGCCAGCAGCTTCGCTACAGGGGCCCTCGGCGAGCAGTACTTC. This chain connects TRBV11-3 to TRBJ2-7, with 7 bases lining up with TRBD1. Germline V CDR1 and CDR2: SGHNT, YENEEA. Trimming cost V 3 bases and J 6 bases; bases outside gene matches: 11. The CDR3 sequence is 15 residues long.

This clone was detected only a few times. The chain joins TRBV3-1 (or the pseudogene TRBV3-2) to TRBJ1-3; D remains ambiguous. CDR1 is LGHDT, CDR2 YNNKEL, per germline (reference sequence). V lost 8 bases, J lost 0 bases, and 8 bases lay in between. The CDR3 is made up of 13 amino acids. This CDR3 reads CASLSFSGNTIYF. In DNA, the CDR3 is TGTGCCAGCCTTTCGTTCTCTGGAAACACCATATATTTT.

The chain is built from TRBV7-3 and TRBJ1-1, with 8 nucleotides matching TRBD1. The germline gives CDR1 SGHTA, CDR2 FQGTGA. Germline trimming cut 4 bases from V and 1 base from J; bases unmatched to any gene: 11. CDR3 length: 17 residues. CDR3 nucleotide sequence: TGTGCCAGCAGCTCGCCGGGTCTTGGGACAGGGAACACTGAAGCTTTCTTT. Translating it yields CASSSPGLGTGNTEAFF.

V usage is TRBV7-9 and J usage is TRBJ2-5; 8 positions agree with TRBD1. Unmatched junction bases numbered 7, after V lost 1 base and J lost 6 bases. The length of the CDR3 is 15 residues. The germline V gene encodes CDR1 SEHNR and CDR2 FQNEAQ (reference sequence). This CDR3 is CASSLEPGGAKTQYF. Written as DNA, the CDR3 is TGTGCCAGCAGCTTAGAGCCAGGGGGCGCGAAGACCCAGTACTTC. The whole variable domain, filled in from reference TRBV7-9 and TRBJ2-5, reads DTGVSQNPRHKITKRGQNVTFRCDPISEHNRLYWYRQTLGQGPEFLTYFQNEAQLEKSRLLSDRFSAERPKGSFSTLEIQRTEQGDSAMYLCASSLEPGGAKTQYFGPGTRLLVL.

In regard to this clone: This sample also contains other DNA sequences that code for the same CDR3. The chain employs TRBV10-3 and TRBJ2-2; D may be TRBD2 (7 bases). The CDR3 totals 14 residues. Trimming cost V 6 bases and J 2 bases, with 10 bases left between them. Germline values: CDR1 ENHRY, CDR2 SYGVKD. Here the CDR3 DNA reads TGTGCCATCAGAGGGGGGGCTAACACCGGGGAGCTGTTTTTT. This gives the protein CAIRGGANTGELFF.

This chain joins TRBV5-1 and TRBJ2-3; 12 bases align to TRBD2. Germline V gene lookup returns CDR1 SGHRS and CDR2 YFSETQ. The CDR3 spans 16 residues. After removal of 4 bases from V and 3 bases from J, the junction contained 6 bases not matched to a gene. Written as DNA, the CDR3 is TGCGCCAGCAGCCTTACCGGGACTAGCGGGACAGATACGCAGTATTTT. Its protein product is CASSLTGTSGTDTQYF.

The V gene is TRBV6-4, the J gene TRBJ1-2; TRBD1 matches at 7 bases. The V segment lost 6 bases and the J segment 8 bases; nucleotides outside the gene matches: 12. Germline V CDR1 and CDR2: MRHNA, SNTAGT. This CDR3 has 14 residues. CDR3 DNA sequence: TGTGCCAGCAGGGACCCGGACAGGCCCTGGGGCTACACCTTC. It specifies CASRDPDRPWGYTF.

This clone was seen a handful of times. The chain carries TRBV5-1 and TRBJ1-3, with unresolved D. With 3 bases removed from V and 4 bases from J, the gap between germline ends came to 8 bases. CDR1 and CDR2 (germline): SGHRS, YFSETQ. This CDR3 has 13 amino acids. This CDR3 is CASSSQAGNTIYF. CDR3 in DNA: TGCGCCAGCAGCTCGCAAGCCGGAAACACCATATATTTT.

The chain carries TRBV6-5 and TRBJ2-7, with 7 bases fitting TRBD1. Germline-derived CDR1 and CDR2 are MNHEY and SVGAGI. The V segment lost 5 bases and the J segment 3 bases; nucleotides outside the gene matches: 7. The CDR3 covers 14 residues. CDR3 bases: TGTGCCAGCAGTCGAGACAGGGCGGTCTACGAGCAGTACTTC. Its protein is CASSRDRAVYEQYF.

The chain combines TRBV4-3 with TRBJ1-6; unclear D gene. Per the germline V gene, CDR1 is LGHNA and CDR2 is YSLEER. The CDR3 runs to 16 residues. The V and J ends lost 0 bases and 5 bases respectively, with 11 bases between them. The CDR3 DNA follows: TGCGCCAGCAGCCAAGAATGGGCTATAGATAATTCACCCCTCCACTTT. Translating gives CASSQEWAIDNSPLHF.